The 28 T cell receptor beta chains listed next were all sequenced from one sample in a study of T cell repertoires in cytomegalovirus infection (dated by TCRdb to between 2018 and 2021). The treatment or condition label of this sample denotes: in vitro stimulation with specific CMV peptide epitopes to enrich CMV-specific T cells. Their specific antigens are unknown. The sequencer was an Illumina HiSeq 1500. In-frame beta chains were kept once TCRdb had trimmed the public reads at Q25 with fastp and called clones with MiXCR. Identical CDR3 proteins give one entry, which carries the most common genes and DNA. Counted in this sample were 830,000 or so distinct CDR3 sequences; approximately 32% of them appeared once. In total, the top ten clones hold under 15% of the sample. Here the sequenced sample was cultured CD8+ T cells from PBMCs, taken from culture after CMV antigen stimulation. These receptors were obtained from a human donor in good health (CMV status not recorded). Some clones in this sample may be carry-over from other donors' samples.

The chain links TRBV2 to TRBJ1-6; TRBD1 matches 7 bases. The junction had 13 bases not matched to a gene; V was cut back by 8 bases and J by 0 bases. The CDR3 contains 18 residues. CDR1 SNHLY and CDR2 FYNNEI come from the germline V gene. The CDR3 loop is CASLRRGTVSSYNSPLHF. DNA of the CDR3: TGTGCCAGCCTCCGGAGGGGGACAGTGAGCTCCTATAATTCACCCCTCCACTTT.

Here the CDR3 DNA reads TGTGCTAGTACCTTCGGTGGCAATGAGCAGTTCTTC. This codes for CASTFGGNEQFF. The chain joins TRBV12-5 to TRBJ2-1, with no clear D. Germline CDR1 LGHNT, CDR2 FRNRAP. The CDR3 is 12 amino acids. V shed 8 bases and J shed 6 bases, with 11 bases lying between them. The variable domain in full, completed from reference TRBV12-5 and TRBJ2-1, reads DARVTQTPRHKVTEMGQEVTMRCQPILGHNTVFWYRQTMMQGLELLAYFRNRAPLDDSGMPKDRFSAEMPDATLATLKIQPSEPRDSAVYFCASTFGGNEQFFGPGTRLTVL.

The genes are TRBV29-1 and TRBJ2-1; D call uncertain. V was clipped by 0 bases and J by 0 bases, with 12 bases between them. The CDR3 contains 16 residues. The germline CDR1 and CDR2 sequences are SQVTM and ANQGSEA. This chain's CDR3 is CSVEDIQASSYNEQFF. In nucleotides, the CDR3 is TGCAGCGTTGAAGATATCCAGGCGAGCTCCTACAATGAGCAGTTCTTC.

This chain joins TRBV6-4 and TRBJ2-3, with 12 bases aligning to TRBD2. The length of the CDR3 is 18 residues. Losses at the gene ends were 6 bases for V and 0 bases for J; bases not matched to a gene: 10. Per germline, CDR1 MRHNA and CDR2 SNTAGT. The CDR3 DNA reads TGTGCCAGCAGCGAGACTAGCGGGGGCCCTACTAGCACAGATACGCAGTATTTT. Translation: CASSETSGGPTSTDTQYF.

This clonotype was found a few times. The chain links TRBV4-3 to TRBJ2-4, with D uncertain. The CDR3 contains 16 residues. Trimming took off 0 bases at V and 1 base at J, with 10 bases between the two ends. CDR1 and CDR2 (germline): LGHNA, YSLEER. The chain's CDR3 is CASSQDPGLAKNIQYF. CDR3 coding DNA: TGCGCCAGCAGCCAAGACCCCGGTTTGGCCAAAAACATTCAGTACTTC.

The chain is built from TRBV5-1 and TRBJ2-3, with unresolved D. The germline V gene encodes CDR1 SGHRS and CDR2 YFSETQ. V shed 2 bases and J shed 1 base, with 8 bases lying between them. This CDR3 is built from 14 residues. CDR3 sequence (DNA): TGCGCCAGCAGCTTAGGATTTGGCACAGATACGCAGTATTTT. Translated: CASSLGFGTDTQYF.

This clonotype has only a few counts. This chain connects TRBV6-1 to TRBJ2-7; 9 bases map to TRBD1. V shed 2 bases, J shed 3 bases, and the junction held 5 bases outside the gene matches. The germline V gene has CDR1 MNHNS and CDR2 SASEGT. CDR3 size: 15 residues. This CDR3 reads CASSETGGGIYEQYF. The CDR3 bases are TGTGCCAGCAGTGAAACAGGGGGCGGAATCTACGAGCAGTACTTC.

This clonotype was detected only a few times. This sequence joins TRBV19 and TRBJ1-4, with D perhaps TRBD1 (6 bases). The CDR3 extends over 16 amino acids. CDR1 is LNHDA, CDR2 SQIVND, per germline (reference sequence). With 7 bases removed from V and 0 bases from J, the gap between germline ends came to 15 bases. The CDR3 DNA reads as TGTGCCAGTAAAGGGGACAACGGCGCAACTAATGAAAAACTGTTTTTT. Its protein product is CASKGDNGATNEKLFF.

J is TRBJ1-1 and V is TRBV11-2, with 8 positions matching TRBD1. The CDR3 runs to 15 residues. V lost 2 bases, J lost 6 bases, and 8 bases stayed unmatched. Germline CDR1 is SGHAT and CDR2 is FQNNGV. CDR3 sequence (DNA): TGTGCCAGCAGCTTAAATTGGCAGGGGGCGCCTGAAGCTTTCTTT. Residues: CASSLNWQGAPEAFF. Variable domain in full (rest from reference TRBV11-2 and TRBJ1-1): EAGVAQSPRYKIIEKRQSVAFWCNPISGHATLYWYQQILGQGPKLLIQFQNNGVVDDSQLPKDRFSAERLKGVDSTLKIQPAKLEDSAVYLCASSLNWQGAPEAFFGQGTRLTVV.

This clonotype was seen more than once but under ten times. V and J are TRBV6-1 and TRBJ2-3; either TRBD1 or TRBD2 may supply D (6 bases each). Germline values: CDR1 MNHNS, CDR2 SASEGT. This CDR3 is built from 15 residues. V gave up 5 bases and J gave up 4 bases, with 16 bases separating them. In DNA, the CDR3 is TGTGCCAGCAGTTGGACAGCCGCGGGGCCAGATACGCAGTATTTT. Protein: CASSWTAAGPDTQYF.

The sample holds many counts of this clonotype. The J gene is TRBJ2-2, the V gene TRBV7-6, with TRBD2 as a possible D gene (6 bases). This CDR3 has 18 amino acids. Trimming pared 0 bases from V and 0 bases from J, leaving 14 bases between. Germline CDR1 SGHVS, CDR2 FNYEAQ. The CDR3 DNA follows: TGTGCCAGCAGCTTAGCGAGTTCCGGGACTGCGAACACCGGGGAGCTGTTTTTT. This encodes CASSLASSGTANTGELFF.

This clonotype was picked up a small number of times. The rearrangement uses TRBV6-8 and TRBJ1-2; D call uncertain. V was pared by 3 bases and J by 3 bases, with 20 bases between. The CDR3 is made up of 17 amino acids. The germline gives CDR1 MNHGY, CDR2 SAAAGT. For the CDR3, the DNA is TGTGCCAGCAGTTATTCTAGCAACATAGGGTCGGACTATGGCTACACCTTC. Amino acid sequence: CASSYSSNIGSDYGYTF.

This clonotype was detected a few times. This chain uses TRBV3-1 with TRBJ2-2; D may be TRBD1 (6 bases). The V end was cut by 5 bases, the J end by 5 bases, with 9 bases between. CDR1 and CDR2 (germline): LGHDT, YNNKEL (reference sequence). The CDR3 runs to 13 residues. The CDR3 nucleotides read TGTGCCAGCAGCTACGGACAGACCGGGGAGCTGTTTTTT. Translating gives CASSYGQTGELFF.

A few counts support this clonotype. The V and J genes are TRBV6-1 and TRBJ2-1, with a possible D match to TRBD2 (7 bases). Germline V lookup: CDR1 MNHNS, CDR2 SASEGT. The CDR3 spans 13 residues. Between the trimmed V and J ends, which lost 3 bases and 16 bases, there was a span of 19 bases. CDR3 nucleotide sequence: TGTGCCAGCAGTGAGTCGGCGGGGGCCCTCCTCTTCTTC. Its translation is CASSESAGALLFF.

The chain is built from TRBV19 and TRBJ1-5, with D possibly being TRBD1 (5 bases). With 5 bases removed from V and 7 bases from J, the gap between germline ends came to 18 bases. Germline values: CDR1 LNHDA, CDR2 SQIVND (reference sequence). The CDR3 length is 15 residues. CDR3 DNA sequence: TGTGCCAGTAGTCCCCCGCCGAGGGGTAGACAGCCCCAGCATTTT. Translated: CASSPPPRGRQPQHF.

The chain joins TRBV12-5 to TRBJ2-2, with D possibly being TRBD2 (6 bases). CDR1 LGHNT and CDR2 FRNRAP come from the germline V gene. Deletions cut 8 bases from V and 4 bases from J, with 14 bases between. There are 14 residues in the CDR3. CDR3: CASIASDGTGELFF. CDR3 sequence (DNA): TGTGCTAGTATAGCTAGCGATGGCACCGGGGAGCTGTTTTTT.

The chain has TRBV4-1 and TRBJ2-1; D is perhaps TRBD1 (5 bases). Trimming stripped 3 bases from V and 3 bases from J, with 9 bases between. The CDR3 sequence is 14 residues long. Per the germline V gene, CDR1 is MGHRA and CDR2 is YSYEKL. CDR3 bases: TGCGCCAGCAGCCAGAACAGGTTCTACAATGAGCAGTTCTTC. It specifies CASSQNRFYNEQFF.

CDR3 amino acids: CASSQPRRGISVRSGANVLTF. The CDR3 nucleotides read TGTGCCAGCAGCCAGCCACGAAGGGGGATATCAGTACGATCCGGGGCCAACGTCCTGACTTTC. The chain carries TRBV3-1 and TRBJ2-6; D possibly corresponds to TRBD1 (6 bases). The CDR3 has 21 residues. V shed 3 bases and J shed 4 bases, with 28 bases lying between them. Germline V CDR1 and CDR2: LGHDT, YNNKEL (reference sequence).

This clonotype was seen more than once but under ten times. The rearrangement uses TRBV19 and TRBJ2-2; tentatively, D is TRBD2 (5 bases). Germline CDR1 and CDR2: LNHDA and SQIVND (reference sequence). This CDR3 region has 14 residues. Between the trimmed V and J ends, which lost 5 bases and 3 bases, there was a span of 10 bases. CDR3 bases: TGTGCCAGTAGTGCCGGGATCGACACCGGGGAGCTGTTTTTT. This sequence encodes CASSAGIDTGELFF.

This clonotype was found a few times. CDR3 bases: TGTGCCAGCAGCCTTACACCACCCCTCTACGAGCAGTACTTC. This sequence encodes CASSLTPPLYEQYF. The J gene is TRBJ2-7, the V gene TRBV6-1, with D unresolved. V was clipped by 6 bases and J by 3 bases, with 15 bases between them. The CDR3 covers 14 residues. Looked up from germline, CDR1 is MNHNS and CDR2 is SASEGT.

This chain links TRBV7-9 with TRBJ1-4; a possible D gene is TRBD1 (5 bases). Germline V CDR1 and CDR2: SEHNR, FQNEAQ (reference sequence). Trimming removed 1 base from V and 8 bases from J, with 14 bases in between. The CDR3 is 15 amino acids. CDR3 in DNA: TGTGCCAGCAGCTTAGATTCTAGGGGAAAAGAAAAACTGTTTTTT. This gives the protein CASSLDSRGKEKLFF.

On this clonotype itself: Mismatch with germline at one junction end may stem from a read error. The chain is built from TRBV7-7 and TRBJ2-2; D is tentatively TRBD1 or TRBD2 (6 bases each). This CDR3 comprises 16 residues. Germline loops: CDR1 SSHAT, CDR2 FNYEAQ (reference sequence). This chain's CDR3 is CASSPRGGTRNGELFF. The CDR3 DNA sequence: TGTGCTAGCAGCCCTCGAGGGGGGACCCGAAACGGGGAGCTGTTTTTT. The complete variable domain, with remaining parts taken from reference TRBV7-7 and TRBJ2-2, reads GAGVSQSPRYKVTKRGQDVTLRCDPISSHATLYWYQQALGQGPEFLTYFNYEAQPDKSGLPSDRFSAERPEGSISTLTIQRTEQRDSAMYRCASSPRGGTRNGELFFGEGSRLTVL.

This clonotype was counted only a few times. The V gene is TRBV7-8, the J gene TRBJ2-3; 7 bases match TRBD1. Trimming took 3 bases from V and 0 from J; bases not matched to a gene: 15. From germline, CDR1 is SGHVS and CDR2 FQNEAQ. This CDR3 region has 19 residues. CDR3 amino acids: CASSFLWTGGIPSTDTQYF. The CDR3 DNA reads TGTGCCAGCAGCTTCCTTTGGACAGGAGGTATTCCTAGCACAGATACGCAGTATTTT. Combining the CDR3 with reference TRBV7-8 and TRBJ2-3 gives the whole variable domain GAGVSQSPRYKVAKRGQDVALRCDPISGHVSLFWYQQALGQGPEFLTYFQNEAQLDKSGLPSDRFFAERPEGSVSTLKIQRTQQEDSAVYLCASSFLWTGGIPSTDTQYFGPGTRLTVL.

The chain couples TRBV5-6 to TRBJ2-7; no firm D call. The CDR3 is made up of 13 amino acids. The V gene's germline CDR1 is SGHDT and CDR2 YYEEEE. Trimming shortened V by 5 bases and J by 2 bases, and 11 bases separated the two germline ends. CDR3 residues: CASRLSGTYEQYV. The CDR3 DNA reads TGTGCCAGCAGGCTTAGTGGAACCTACGAGCAGTACGTC.

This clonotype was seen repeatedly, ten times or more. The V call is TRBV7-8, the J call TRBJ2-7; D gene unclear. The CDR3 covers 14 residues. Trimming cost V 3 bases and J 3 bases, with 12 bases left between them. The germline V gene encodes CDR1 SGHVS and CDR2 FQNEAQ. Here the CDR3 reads CASSFRPEDYEQYF. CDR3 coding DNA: TGTGCCAGCAGCTTCCGGCCTGAGGACTACGAGCAGTACTTC.

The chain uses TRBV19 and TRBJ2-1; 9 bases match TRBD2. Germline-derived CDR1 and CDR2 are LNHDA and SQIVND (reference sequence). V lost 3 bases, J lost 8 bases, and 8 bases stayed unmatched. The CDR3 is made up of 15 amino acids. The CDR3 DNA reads TGTGCCAGTAGTATGAGGGGCGGGGGGGCCTATGAGCAGTTCTTC. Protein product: CASSMRGGGAYEQFF.

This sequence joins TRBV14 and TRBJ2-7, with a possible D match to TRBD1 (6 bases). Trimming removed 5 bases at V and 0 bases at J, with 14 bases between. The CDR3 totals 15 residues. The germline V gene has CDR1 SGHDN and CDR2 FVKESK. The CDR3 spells CASSSTDRGSYEQYV. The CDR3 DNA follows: TGTGCCAGCAGCTCAACGGACAGAGGCTCCTACGAGCAGTACGTC.

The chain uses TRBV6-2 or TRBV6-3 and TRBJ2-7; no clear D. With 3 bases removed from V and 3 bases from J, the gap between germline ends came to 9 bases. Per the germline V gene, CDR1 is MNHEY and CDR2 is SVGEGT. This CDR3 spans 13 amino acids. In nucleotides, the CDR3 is TGTGCCAGCAGTTATGGATGGGGCTACGAGCAGTACTTC. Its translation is CASSYGWGYEQYF.